The present T cell receptor beta chain was sequenced within a study of shared clonotypes between healthy human individuals. Clones were read by immunoSEQ multiplex PCR, and TCRdb kept only the in-frame ones, dropping some. The repertoire includes more than 500,000 clones, 85% to 95% of them detected once, and approximately 0.11% sits in the top ten. As defined, naive CD8 cells were CD45RO-negative and positively selected for CCR7, with terminally differentiated effector memory CD45RA+ cells excluded. Of note for this clone: Its antigen remains unidentified.

Regarding the study as a whole: Only blood samples were collected, and tissue repertoires likely differ.

Sequencing was carried out using naive CD8+ T cells sorted from blood. This clonotype was obtained from a woman in her thirties in good health.

CDR3 residues: CASRGGGTGSYEQYF. The CDR3 region has the DNA TGTGCCAGCAGAGGAGGCGGGACAGGTTCCTACGAGCAGTACTTC. The chain uses TRBV11-2 and TRBJ2-7; 8 bases fit TRBD1. Unmatched junction bases numbered 8, after V lost 6 bases and J lost 1 base. CDR3 size: 15 residues. CDR1 is SGHAT and CDR2 is FQNNGV in the germline V gene.